A single sample gave rise to the 30 T cell receptor beta chains below, sequenced in a study of T cells in Graves' hyperthyroidism and ophthalmopathy. TCR beta CDR3 sequences were amplified from RNA transcripts. The TCR CDR3 was amplified in a first-round RT-PCR using the HTBI primer set. TCRdb reprocessed the multiplex PCR reads with MiXCR, giving one entry per CDR3 protein. Counted here are 600,000 to 850,000 distinct CDR3 sequences, approximately 19% occurring once; the ten biggest clones make up roughly 17%. What was sequenced was blood. The receptors were sampled from a woman aged 45-59 years with Graves' hyperthyroidism that later progressed to Graves' ophthalmopathy.

This clonotype was counted a few times. V usage is TRBV19 and J usage is TRBJ1-5; no clear D gene. The length of the CDR3 is 14 residues. CDR1 LNHDA and CDR2 SQIVND come from the germline V gene (reference sequence). Trimming removed 0 bases at V and 10 bases at J, with 13 bases between. This CDR3 reads CASSIDTPRGPQHF. CDR3 DNA: TGTGCCAGTAGTATAGATACACCTCGGGGTCCCCAGCATTTT.

This sequence joins TRBV20-1 and TRBJ1-5, with 8 positions matching TRBD1. The trim removed 6 bases at V and 0 bases at J, leaving 10 bases unmatched. The CDR3 is made up of 16 amino acids. CDR1 is DFQATT and CDR2 is SNEGSKA in the germline V gene (reference sequence). CDR3 sequence reads: CSAPGQGQTSNQPQHF. The CDR3, as DNA: TGCAGTGCCCCCGGACAGGGACAGACTAGCAATCAGCCCCAGCATTTT.

This clonotype was detected ten times or more. This rearrangement joins TRBV20-1 to TRBJ1-5, with TRBD1 matching over 7 bases. The CDR3 is 14 amino acids. Looked up from germline, CDR1 is DFQATT and CDR2 is SNEGSKA (reference sequence). Trimming cost V 2 bases and J 4 bases; bases outside gene matches: 5. The CDR3 protein is CSARPGGGNQPQHF. In nucleotides, the CDR3 is TGCAGTGCTAGACCAGGGGGAGGAAATCAGCCCCAGCATTTT.

This clonotype was seen at least ten times. V usage is TRBV20-1 and J usage is TRBJ2-1, with D unclear. CDR3 size: 14 residues. CDR1 and CDR2 (germline): DFQATT, SNEGSKA (reference sequence). The V gene lost 0 bases and the J gene lost 8 bases, with 14 bases spanning the gap. This CDR3 is CSARDQGRADEQFF. As DNA, the CDR3 is TGCAGTGCTAGAGACCAAGGAAGGGCTGATGAGCAGTTCTTC.

This clonotype was picked up a small number of times. The V and J genes are TRBV20-1 and TRBJ2-5; the match to TRBD1 covers 7 bases. Germline V lookup: CDR1 DFQATT, CDR2 SNEGSKA (reference sequence). This CDR3 spans 13 amino acids. The V gene end was trimmed by 3 bases and the J gene end by 3 bases; junction bases not matched to a gene: 4. For the CDR3, the DNA is TGCAGTGCTAGCTCTACAGGGGAAGAGACCCAGTACTTC. Protein sequence: CSASSTGEETQYF.

Concerning this clonotype: A clone one base away is much larger, so this may be a read error. This chain links TRBV2 with TRBJ1-1; D is perhaps TRBD1 (6 bases). The CDR3 is 15 amino acids. Germline V gene lookup returns CDR1 SNHLY and CDR2 FYNNEI. The DNA of the CDR3 is TGTGCCAGCCTGAGGGCAGGGGTGGTGAACACTGTAGCTTTCTTT. Its translation: CASLRAGVVNTVAFF.

This chain links TRBV20-1 with TRBJ1-5, with a possible D match to TRBD1 (5 bases). V dropped 5 bases and J dropped 4 bases, with 9 bases sitting between them. From germline, CDR1 is DFQATT and CDR2 SNEGSKA (reference sequence). This CDR3 spans 12 amino acids. The CDR3 DNA reads as TGCAGTGCTGAGCAGGGAAATCAGCCCCAGCATTTT. Protein: CSAEQGNQPQHF.

The chain has TRBV29-1 and TRBJ2-4; 9 bases are shared with TRBD1. Germline V lookup: CDR1 SQVTM, CDR2 ANQGSEA. The junction had 10 bases not matched to a gene; V was cut back by 6 bases and J by 7 bases. This CDR3 comprises 14 residues. In nucleotides, the CDR3 is TGCAGCGTAGCCCCCGTGGACAGGGGTAACATTCAGTACTTC. This sequence encodes CSVAPVDRGNIQYF.

This clonotype was seen ten or more times. This chain uses TRBV7-9 with TRBJ2-7; no clear D gene. The CDR3 sequence is 14 residues long. Germline-derived CDR1 and CDR2 are SEHNR and FQNEAQ (reference sequence). Trimming removed 5 bases at V and 3 bases at J, with 14 bases between. The CDR3 DNA sequence: TGTGCCAGCAGCCATCTGAGGCACTTCTACGAGCAGTACTTC. It specifies CASSHLRHFYEQYF.

The chain links TRBV12-3 or TRBV12-4 to TRBJ1-4; 7 positions agree with TRBD1. The CDR3 contains 15 residues. The V gene end was trimmed by 4 bases and the J gene end by 7 bases; junction bases not matched to a gene: 9. CDR3 protein: CASSSLSPGGEKLFF. As DNA, the CDR3 is TGTGCCAGCAGTTCTTTGAGCCCAGGGGGTGAAAAACTGTTTTTT.

With regard to this clonotype: Being one base from a much bigger clone, this may be a read error. The chain recombines TRBV20-1 with TRBJ2-3; TRBD2 matches at 9 bases. The length of the CDR3 is 14 residues. The germline V gene encodes CDR1 DFQATT and CDR2 SNEGSKA (reference sequence). CDR3 in amino acids: CSVRRLAGTDTQYF. CDR3 sequence (DNA): TGCAGTGTTAGAAGACTAGCGGGCACAGATACGCAGTATTTT.

The V and J genes are TRBV5-6 and TRBJ1-6, with 9 positions matching TRBD1. The CDR3 consists of 15 residues. V was pared by 1 base and J by 9 bases, with 5 bases of the junction left unmatched. Germline V gene data show CDR1 as SGHDT and CDR2 as YYEEEE. Written as DNA, the CDR3 is TGTGCCAGCAGCTTGCTAGGGACAGGGATTTCACCCCTCCACTTT. It yields the protein CASSLLGTGISPLHF.

CDR3 DNA sequence: TGTGCCTGGAGTTATTGGGGCGGGATGAATGAGCAGTTCTTC. Translation gives CAWSYWGGMNEQFF. The chain is built from TRBV30 and TRBJ2-1; D may be TRBD2 (6 bases). The CDR3 extends over 14 amino acids. Germline CDR1 reads GTSNPN; CDR2 reads SVGIG (reference sequence). V was cut by 2 bases and J by 7 bases, with 15 bases left in between.

This rearrangement joins TRBV19 to TRBJ1-1; D unresolved. V was clipped by 0 bases and J by 7 bases, with 12 bases between them. Germline V CDR1 and CDR2: LNHDA, SQIVND (reference sequence). CDR3 length: 14 residues. CDR3 amino acids: CASSIDWGDYEAFF. CDR3 coding DNA: TGTGCCAGTAGTATAGACTGGGGTGACTATGAAGCTTTCTTT.

This chain joins TRBV12-5 and TRBJ2-2, with 8 positions matching TRBD1. Trimming took 0 bases from V and 1 from J; bases not matched to a gene: 4. The CDR3 is 17 residues long. Germline values: CDR1 LGHNT, CDR2 FRNRAP. This CDR3 reads CASGLVRTGGNTGELFF. CDR3 DNA: TGTGCTAGTGGTTTGGTACGCACAGGGGGGAACACCGGGGAGCTGTTTTTT.

This clonotype was detected a few times. The chain joins TRBV30 to TRBJ1-1; 9 positions agree with TRBD1. With V trimmed by 3 bases and J by 1 base, 6 bases remained unmatched. The CDR3 length is 15 residues. Looked up from germline, CDR1 is GTSNPN and CDR2 is SVGIG (reference sequence). The CDR3 region has the DNA TGTGCCTGGAGGCGGGGGGACAGGGCGAACACTGAAGCTTTCTTT. Translation gives CAWRRGDRANTEAFF.

The J gene is TRBJ2-5, the V gene TRBV7-8; tentatively, D is TRBD1 (7 bases). CDR1 and CDR2 (germline): SGHVS, FQNEAQ. CDR3 size: 17 residues. The V end was cut by 6 bases, the J end by 7 bases, with 27 bases between. The CDR3 spells CASRQQGLAISGATQYF. In nucleotides, the CDR3 is TGTGCCAGCAGACAACAGGGGCTAGCGATCTCCGGTGCGACCCAGTACTTC.

This clonotype came up many times. The rearrangement uses TRBV27 and TRBJ2-2, with no clear D. Germline-derived CDR1 and CDR2 are MNHEY and SMNVEV (reference sequence). The CDR3 has 13 residues. The V gene lost 10 bases and the J gene lost 1 base, with 10 bases spanning the gap. CDR3 nucleotides: TGTGCCACCCGAGGCGAGAACACCGGGGAGCTGTTTTTT. Protein: CATRGENTGELFF.

The chain employs TRBV29-1 and TRBJ2-5; 10 bases are a match to TRBD2. This CDR3 comprises 14 residues. Trimming at V came to 4 bases and at J to 5 bases, leaving 7 bases not matched to a gene. CDR1 is SQVTM and CDR2 is ANQGSEA in the germline V gene. The CDR3 sequence: CSVVGLAVIETQYF. The CDR3 DNA follows: TGCAGCGTTGTTGGACTAGCGGTGATTGAGACCCAGTACTTC. The full variable domain, rest sourced from reference TRBV29-1 and TRBJ2-5, is SAVISQKPSRDICQRGTSLTIQCQVDSQVTMMFWYRQQPGQSLTLIATANQGSEATYESGFVIDKFPISRPNLTFSTLTVSNMSPEDSSIYLCSVVGLAVIETQYFGPGTRLLVL.

In DNA, the CDR3 is TGCAGCGGGACAGGGAACACTGAAGCTTTCTTT. It yields the protein CSGTGNTEAFF. The V gene is TRBV29-1, the J gene TRBJ1-1, with 7 bases aligning to TRBD1. This CDR3 region has 11 residues. Germline values: CDR1 SQVTM, CDR2 ANQGSEA. The V and J ends lost 7 bases and 1 base, in that order; junction bases with no gene match: 0. Combining the CDR3 with reference TRBV29-1 and TRBJ1-1 gives the whole variable domain SAVISQKPSRDICQRGTSLTIQCQVDSQVTMMFWYRQQPGQSLTLIATANQGSEATYESGFVIDKFPISRPNLTFSTLTVSNMSPEDSSIYLCSGTGNTEAFFGQGTRLTVV.

The chain joins TRBV2 to TRBJ2-1; perhaps TRBD2 as D (7 bases). Germline assignment: CDR1 SNHLY and CDR2 FYNNEI. CDR3 length equals 15 residues. With 9 bases removed from V and 7 bases from J, the gap between germline ends came to 22 bases. The CDR3 DNA reads TGTGCCAGACGTCGGGGGGCCGTTTCGGTAAATGAGCAGTTCTTC. It specifies CARRRGAVSVNEQFF.

This clonotype was observed many times. This chain uses TRBV18 with TRBJ1-1, with D hard to call. The CDR3 has 14 amino acids. The V gene lost 3 bases and the J gene lost 4 bases, with 12 bases spanning the gap. CDR1 is KGHSH and CDR2 is LQKENI in the germline V gene. The CDR3 protein is CASSPSVWGTEAFF. CDR3 in DNA: TGTGCCAGCTCACCCTCAGTATGGGGCACTGAAGCTTTCTTT.

This clonotype was counted at least ten times. CDR3 nucleotides: TGTGCCAGCAGCCGGTCGGGAATGAATCAGCCCCAGCATTTT. This translates into CASSRSGMNQPQHF. This chain uses TRBV2 with TRBJ1-5; D is uncertain. V was pared by 6 bases and J by 4 bases, with 13 bases between. Germline loops: CDR1 SNHLY, CDR2 FYNNEI. The CDR3 is 14 amino acids.

Ten or more counts support this clonotype. The chain links TRBV7-9 to TRBJ2-7; D perhaps matches TRBD2 (5 bases). Germline V gives CDR1 SEHNR, CDR2 FQNEAQ (reference sequence). V lost 7 bases and J lost 1, with 20 bases in between. The CDR3 runs 16 residues. The CDR3 reads CASTGNRGDLSYEQYF. The CDR3 coding sequence is TGTGCCAGCACCGGGAACCGAGGCGACCTGTCCTACGAGCAGTACTTC.

This clonotype was detected a few times. The J gene is TRBJ2-1, the V gene TRBV7-2; 13 bases match TRBD2. V gave up 5 bases and J gave up 13 bases; unmatched junction bases: 14. The CDR3 has 16 residues. Germline-derived CDR1 and CDR2 are SGHTA and FQGNSA. CDR3 sequence (DNA): TGTGCCAGCAGCGCGCTCAGACTAGCGGGGGGCCCAACACAGTTCTTC. It specifies CASSALRLAGGPTQFF.

In this sample, this clonotype turned up many times. The CDR3 spells CSASLRGVAGGLTDTQYF. CDR3 nucleotide sequence: TGCAGTGCTAGCCTCAGAGGAGTAGCGGGGGGGCTCACAGATACGCAGTATTTT. The chain joins TRBV20-1 to TRBJ2-3, with 11 bases identical to TRBD2. Germline V CDR1 and CDR2: DFQATT, SNEGSKA (reference sequence). CDR3 length equals 18 residues. Unmatched junction bases numbered 13, after V lost 3 bases and J lost 2 bases.

The chain carries TRBV15 and TRBJ1-5; perhaps TRBD1 as D (5 bases). The CDR3 is 18 residues long. Germline loops: CDR1 LNHNV, CDR2 YYDKDF (reference sequence). The V gene lost 5 bases and the J gene lost 0 bases, with 20 bases spanning the gap. In nucleotides, the CDR3 is TGTGCCACCAGCGGGCAGGCAGGGAGACTTTATAGCAATCAGCCCCAGCATTTT. This sequence encodes CATSGQAGRLYSNQPQHF.

This clonotype was observed many times. This chain joins TRBV7-2 and TRBJ2-4; 7 bases fit TRBD2. The trim removed 8 bases at V and 3 bases at J, leaving 1 base unmatched. CDR1 is SGHTA, CDR2 FQGNSA, per germline. This CDR3 region has 12 residues. The CDR3 DNA sequence: TGTGCCAGCCGGGGGGACAAAAACATTCAGTACTTC. This sequence encodes CASRGDKNIQYF.

This clonotype was observed a handful of times. The rearrangement joins TRBV7-8 to TRBJ2-2; 15 bases match TRBD2. The V gene end was trimmed by 4 bases and the J gene end by 5 bases; junction bases not matched to a gene: 8. Germline V gives CDR1 SGHVS, CDR2 FQNEAQ. The CDR3 has 18 amino acids. CDR3 coding DNA: TGTGCCAGCAGCTCCACAGGACTAGCGGGGGGGCGTACCGGGGAGCTGTTTTTT. Translated, it gives CASSSTGLAGGRTGELFF.

There are many counts of this clonotype. The rearrangement uses TRBV11-3 and TRBJ1-1; TRBD1 might be the D (5 bases). Trimming left V 5 bases short and J 7 bases short, with 14 bases between. This CDR3 is 13 amino acids long. Looked up from germline, CDR1 is SGHNT and CDR2 is YENEEA. Here the CDR3 DNA reads TGTGCCAGCAGCCTAAGACAGAGTGGTGAAGCTTTCTTT. Translated: CASSLRQSGEAFF.